The rows below give T cell receptor beta chains drawn from one sample of a study of control samples from healthy donors and cancer patients. The method was immunoSEQ multiplex PCR; TCRdb's version includes in-frame clones alone and lacks a portion of them. The sample consists of roughly 74,000 clones, roughly 93% of them appearing once. Sequenced: blood. The receptors come from a woman aged 18-35 years in good health. CDR3s include the opening cysteine and the closing phenylalanine or tryptophan. Fields, in order: CDR3 DNA, CDR3 protein, clone size, J gene, D gene, V gene. The D gene is left open where the match is weak. Clone size is given for some rows only: seen once, a few or many times, or a class if the clone is expanded.

TGTGTCAGAAGCCCCAAGGGGAACACAGATACGCAGTATTTT CVRSPKGNTDTQYF . TRBJ2-3 . TRBV7-5
TGCGCCAGTAATATCGGGACAGAAGCTTTCTTT CASNIGTEAFF . TRBJ1-1 . TRBV5-1
TGTGCCAGCAGCCCAAGTTCGGGGAAGAAGGGAGGCAATTCACCCCTCCACTTT CASSPSSGKKGGNSPLHF . TRBJ1-6 . TRBV5-6
TGTGCCAGCAGCTCCATAGTGAACACTGAAGCTTTCTTT CASSSIVNTEAFF . TRBJ1-1 . TRBV7-2
TGTGCCAGCAGTGATGGGGGGGCTGGCCGCGGGGCTTTCTTT CASSDGGAGRGAFF . TRBJ1-1 . TRBV2
TGTGCCAGTAAACCGGACGGCCGAAATCATCCGAACGAAAAACTGTTTTTT CASKPDGRNHPNEKLFF . TRBJ1-4 . TRBV19
TGTGCCAGCAGGAACAGTGGGGTTGAAAAACTGTTTTTT CASRNSGVEKLFF . TRBJ1-4 . TRBV27
TGTGCCAGCAAAGACAGCTCGAATTCACCCCTCCACTTT CASKDSSNSPLHF once TRBJ1-6 . TRBV6-5
TGTGCCAGCAGCTTACTAGCGGGGGACCGGGGTGAGCAGTTCTTC CASSLLAGDRGEQFF . TRBJ2-1 TRBD2 TRBV5-6
TGTGCCAGCAATGAGGGGGGGCCTTACAATGAGCAGTTCTTC CASNEGGPYNEQFF . TRBJ2-1 . TRBV9
TGTGCCAGCAGCCGGGACTGGAATGAGCAGTTCTTC CASSRDWNEQFF . TRBJ2-1 . TRBV4-2
TGTGCCAGCAGAGTAATCAGCGGGAGTCAGTCCGAGCAGTACTTC CASRVISGSQSEQYF . TRBJ2-7 TRBD2 TRBV2
TGTGCCAGCAGCTTGGTACAAGGGGGTGAGCAGTTCTTC CASSLVQGGEQFF . TRBJ2-1 . TRBV5-8
TGTGCCAGCAGCCATAACATCGGGTCAACAGATACGCAGTATTTT CASSHNIGSTDTQYF . TRBJ2-3 . TRBV14
TGTGCCAGCAGCGCCCATGGCTCACCCCTCCACTTT CASSAHGSPLHF . TRBJ1-6 . TRBV9
TGTGCCAGCAGCCCGGCCCATAAGAACACTGAAGCTTTCTTT CASSPAHKNTEAFF . TRBJ1-1 . TRBV3-1/TRBV3-2
TGCGCCATTCGGGACAGGGGCTACGAGCAGTACTTC CAIRDRGYEQYF . TRBJ2-7 TRBD1 TRBV10-2
TGTGCCAGCACACTTTCAGGGGAGGAGTTCTTC CASTLSGEEFF . TRBJ2-1 . TRBV27
TGTGCCAGCTCGGTAGGGGGCGAAAAACTGTTTTTT CASSVGGEKLFF . TRBJ1-4 TRBD1 TRBV18
TGTGCCAGCAGTGGTCCAGGGGACATTCAGTACTTC CASSGPGDIQYF . TRBJ2-4 . TRBV2
TGTGCCAGCAGCTTAGGGGCGGGGGGATTCACAGATACGCAGTATTTT CASSLGAGGFTDTQYF . TRBJ2-3 TRBD2 TRBV7-6
TGCGCCAGCAGCTTGGGTCCAGGTAGCAGCAATCAGCCCCAGCATTTT CASSLGPGSSNQPQHF few TRBJ1-5 . TRBV5-1
TGTGCCAGCAGTTACTTGGGCGCGGAAGCTTTCTTT CASSYLGAEAFF . TRBJ1-1 . TRBV6-2/TRBV6-3
TGTGCCAGCAGCTTAAACCGGAACACTGAAGCTTTCTTT CASSLNRNTEAFF . TRBJ1-1 . TRBV13
TGCGCCAGCAGCTTGTCACAGGTCTACGAGCAGTACTTC CASSLSQVYEQYF . TRBJ2-7 . TRBV5-1
TGTGCCAGCAGTTTGGTGGCAGGGACCACTGAAGCTTTCTTT CASSLVAGTTEAFF . TRBJ1-1 . TRBV28
TGTGCCAGCAGTTTCTCCCTCGGGGAGCTGTTTTTT CASSFSLGELFF . TRBJ2-2 . TRBV28
TGCGCCAGCAGTGAGTCGAGAGCGGGGGGGCAGTATTTT CASSESRAGGQYF . TRBJ2-3 TRBD2 TRBV10-1
TGTGCCAGCAGTTACAGTCAGGGGGCTTTGGACACTGAAGCTTTCTTT CASSYSQGALDTEAFF . TRBJ1-1 TRBD1 TRBV6-2/TRBV6-3
TGTGCCAGCAGCCTCCGGACAGGGGGCCGTGGCTACACCTTC CASSLRTGGRGYTF once TRBJ1-2 TRBD1 TRBV28
TGTGCCAGCAGTGAAGCTGCCTACGAGCAGTACTTC CASSEAAYEQYF . TRBJ2-7 . TRBV6-1
TGTGCCAGCAGCTTAGTGGCTTACACCGGGGAGCTGTTTTTT CASSLVAYTGELFF . TRBJ2-2 . TRBV7-2
TGTGCCAGCAGTTTAACCGGGGCCACTGAAGCTTTCTTT CASSLTGATEAFF . TRBJ1-1 . TRBV28
TGTGCCAGCAGGAGTCCACTAGCGGGAGTTTTCACCGGGGAGCTGTTTTTT CASRSPLAGVFTGELFF . TRBJ2-2 TRBD2 TRBV28
TGCGCCAGCAGCTTGGACCACACAGATACGCAGTATTTT CASSLDHTDTQYF . TRBJ2-3 . TRBV5-1
TGTGCCAGCAGTGCCATCAGCGGGAGTCGCTACGAGCAGTACTTC CASSAISGSRYEQYF . TRBJ2-7 TRBD2 TRBV28
TGTGCCAGTTTACAGGGGAGTAATGGCTACACCTTC CASLQGSNGYTF . TRBJ1-2 TRBD1 TRBV2
TGTGCCAGCTCACCGGGGGACGGGAATCAGCCCCAGCATTTT CASSPGDGNQPQHF . TRBJ1-5 . TRBV18
TGTGCCAGTAGTATCAGGGGGGAGCAGCCCCAGCATTTT CASSIRGEQPQHF . TRBJ1-5 TRBD1 TRBV19
TGTGCCAGCAGTGAAAAGGCAGGGTCTCGAAACACCATATATTTT CASSEKAGSRNTIYF . TRBJ1-3 . TRBV6-1
TGCGCCAGCAGCCTCCAAGAGAACACTGAAGCTTTCTTT CASSLQENTEAFF . TRBJ1-1 . TRBV5-1
TGTGCCAGCAGCTTAGAGGGCGGGAGGGGATACAATGAGCAGTTCTTC CASSLEGGRGYNEQFF . TRBJ2-1 TRBD2 TRBV11-3
TGTGCCACCAGCTCAGACGGGGGGCCCTATAATTCACCCCTCCACTTT CATSSDGGPYNSPLHF . TRBJ1-6 . TRBV15
TGTGCCAGCAGCCAAGAAGAGACAGGGTTCAATGAGCAGTTCTTC CASSQEETGFNEQFF . TRBJ2-1 TRBD1 TRBV4-2